Below, 8 T cell receptor beta chains from the same sample are listed, as sequenced in a study of blood T cells in healthy people across ages. The authors ran a second PCR of roughly 6 to 12 cycles using a sample-barcoded 5' primer and a J-beta primer mix. TCRdb passed the 5' RACE reads through MiXCR, listing each CDR3 protein once. The top ten clones hold roughly 20% of a sample with fewer than 900,000 distinct CDR3 sequences, roughly 43% of them seen once. The sample was blood. The receptors shown here come from a woman between 55 and 75 years old in good health.

The chain employs TRBV10-3 and TRBJ2-6; 8 bases are a match to TRBD1. V lost 1 base, J lost 1 base, and 3 bases stayed unmatched. The germline V gene has CDR1 ENHRY and CDR2 SYGVKD. The CDR3 extends over 17 amino acids. CDR3 protein: CAISEWDRSSGANVLTF. In DNA, the CDR3 is TGTGCCATCAGTGAGTGGGACAGGTCGTCTGGGGCCAACGTCCTGACTTTC.

CDR3 sequence: CASSDQGYGYTF. CDR3 DNA: TGTGCCAGCAGCGATCAGGGTTATGGCTACACCTTC. This chain connects TRBV7-9 to TRBJ1-2; maybe TRBD1 (5 bases). Trimming took off 5 bases at V and 5 bases at J, with 9 bases between the two ends. CDR3 length equals 12 residues. Germline V gene sequence: CDR1 SEHNR, CDR2 FQNEAQ (reference sequence).

This clonotype appeared a few times. The J gene is TRBJ2-5, the V gene TRBV3-1, with 8 positions matching TRBD2. Trimming cost V 4 bases and J 11 bases; bases outside gene matches: 12. There are 14 residues in the CDR3. From germline, CDR1 is LGHDT and CDR2 YNNKEL (reference sequence). For the CDR3, the DNA is TGTGCCAGCAGCCTAGCGGGATGGGACAATGAGCAGTACTTC. Its protein is CASSLAGWDNEQYF.

The V call is TRBV20-1, the J call TRBJ2-2; 8 positions match TRBD1. The ends lost 2 bases at V and 3 bases at J; junction bases unmatched: 5. Germline V gene sequence: CDR1 DFQATT, CDR2 SNEGSKA (reference sequence). The CDR3 spans 15 residues. The chain's CDR3 is CSARRTGFDTGELFF. The CDR3 DNA reads TGCAGTGCTAGACGGACAGGGTTCGACACCGGGGAGCTGTTTTTT.

This clonotype has only a few counts. V is TRBV6-6 and J is TRBJ2-5; 7 positions match TRBD2. The V segment lost 5 bases and the J segment 1 base; nucleotides outside the gene matches: 7. This CDR3 region has 15 residues. CDR1 and CDR2 from the germline V gene are MNHNY and SVGAGI (reference sequence). The CDR3 region has the DNA TGTGCCAGCAGTACCGGGGGACTACTCCAAGAGACCCAGTACTTC. Protein product: CASSTGGLLQETQYF.

The V call is TRBV20-1, the J call TRBJ2-1, with TRBD2 matching 11 bases. The better agreement between TRBJ2-7 and the DNA end casts doubt on the J call. This CDR3 region has 16 residues. The germline V gene has CDR1 DFQATT and CDR2 SNEGSKA (reference sequence). As DNA, the CDR3 is TGCAGTGCTAGAAGACTAGCGGGAAATTCGTACAATGAGCAGTACTTC. Translating gives CSARRLAGNSYNEQYF.

This clonotype occurred once. This chain connects TRBV12-3 or TRBV12-4 to TRBJ2-3, with D unclear. This CDR3 contains 13 residues. The ends were cut back, 6 bases at V and 6 bases at J, with 13 bases in the middle. This CDR3 reads CASSQNPPDTQYF. In nucleotides, the CDR3 is TGTGCCAGCAGCCAAAACCCTCCGGATACGCAGTATTTT.

This clonotype was counted ten times or more. The V call is TRBV7-2, the J call TRBJ2-6; no clear D gene. The V end was cut by 3 bases, the J end by 5 bases, with 11 bases between. The germline CDR1 and CDR2 sequences are SGHTA and FQGNSA. CDR3 length: 15 amino acids. CDR3 region: CASSFGQSRANVLTF. Written as DNA, the CDR3 is TGTGCCAGCAGCTTTGGCCAGTCAAGGGCCAACGTCCTGACTTTC.